The clone carrying this T cell receptor beta chain was observed once. The data were taken from a study of blood T cell repertoires in COVID-19. This CDR3 region has 14 residues. V shed 0 bases, J shed 13 bases, and the junction held 7 bases outside the gene matches. Germline values: CDR1 LGHDT, CDR2 YNNKEL (reference sequence). Profiling relied on immunoSEQ multiplex PCR, and the TCRdb table lists in-frame clones only, not all of them. The table shows about 240,000 clones, with 80% to 90% occurring only once. V usage is TRBV3-1 (or the pseudogene TRBV3-2) and J usage is TRBJ2-5, with 11 bases identical to TRBD2. This TCR was sampled from a woman aged 25 to 39 who had recovered from COVID-19. Sequenced material: PBMCs or T cells enriched from blood (not recorded which). CDR3 DNA sequence: TGTGCCAGCAGCCAAGATGCTAGCGGGAGGCGGTGGTACTTC. This sequence encodes CASSQDASGRRWYF.